This T cell receptor (beta chain) was obtained from a study of blood T cell repertoires in COVID-19. Study as a whole: Sources were T cells, B-cell-depleted T cells, or PBMCs; the material itself was cDNA or gDNA.

The CDR3 is 12 residues long. The germline V and J ends were trimmed by 3 bases and 6 bases, with 8 bases remaining between them. The germline CDR1 and CDR2 sequences are ENHRY and SYGVKD. How the authors handled the data: Reference gene primer amplification gave estimated nucleated cell counts. Repertoires were generated with immunoSEQ multiplex PCR, while TCRdb's copy carries only in-frame clones and drops some. V, J and clone size were drawn from that table, and D and trimming were deduced from the DNA. This sample has around 50,000 clones; roughly 84% occur once, and the top ten carry over 7.5%. This receptor was identified in a man aged 50 or older with active COVID-19. Sequenced input: peripheral blood. The chain couples TRBV10-3 to TRBJ1-1; D unresolved. CDR3: CAISDLGAEAFF. The DNA of the CDR3 is TGTGCCATCAGTGACCTCGGGGCTGAAGCTTTCTTT.